This T cell receptor (beta chain) came from a study of T cell repertoires and HLA-DP antigens. Study overall: One stimulator alloantigen differed from self by one groove amino acid; the other by ten.

Notes on this clone: The antigen remains undetermined.

The PCR primers covered 54 TRBV and 13 TRBJ segments. TCRdb's copy holds only in-frame clones and misses some; the assay was immunoSEQ multiplex PCR. The sample holds about 73,000 clones; about four fifths are singletons and the top ten take 1.6%. CD4+ T cells were isolated untouched, about 98% pure. Sequencing input: CD4+ T cells from PBMCs. This receptor was identified in a man in his 60s in good health and CMV-seronegative.

CDR3 residues: CSAMTGRNSPLHF. Written as DNA, the CDR3 is TGCAGCGCCATGACAGGGAGGAATTCACCCCTCCACTTT. The gene calls are TRBV29-1 and TRBJ1-6; TRBD1 aligns across 7 bases. V shed 7 bases, J shed 7 bases, and the junction held 7 bases outside the gene matches. The CDR3 spans 13 residues. The germline V gene encodes CDR1 SQVTM and CDR2 ANQGSEA.